Listed below are T cell receptor beta chains from one sample, sequenced in a study of shared clonotypes between healthy human individuals. TCRdb keeps only in-frame clones here, not all; method: immunoSEQ multiplex PCR. This sample has about 1 million clones, with about 74% found just once. The material sequenced was memory CD4+ T cells sorted from blood. These receptors originate from a man younger than 35 in good health. Each CDR3 is given without its conserved first and last residue. A D gene is named only where the DNA matches it firmly.

d_gene: -
v_gene: TRBV6-1
CDR3aa: ASSERGIEQF

d_gene: -
v_gene: TRBV2
CDR3aa: ASGSGTNYGYT

d_gene: TRBD1
v_gene: TRBV30
CDR3aa: AWSGGTVNQPQH

d_gene: -
v_gene: TRBV28
CDR3aa: ASSFPLLDEQF

d_gene: -
v_gene: TRBV12-1
CDR3aa: ASSFRRGPGFVPLH

d_gene: -
v_gene: TRBV14
CDR3aa: ASSPGQFYNSPLH

d_gene: -
v_gene: TRBV5-5
CDR3aa: ASSLAGNSGNTIY

d_gene: -
v_gene: TRBV4-2
CDR3aa: ASSQDRNVGSSYNEQF

d_gene: TRBD1
v_gene: TRBV2
CDR3aa: ASSVNRGDGEQF

d_gene: -
v_gene: TRBV10-3
CDR3aa: AIRGVSPTGELF

d_gene: TRBD1
v_gene: TRBV7-6
CDR3aa: ASSPTGTGSEQY

d_gene: -
v_gene: TRBV10-3
CDR3aa: AISDFNQPQH